This TCR beta chain was recovered during a study of T cells in localized non-small cell lung cancer. Whole-study results and caveats: Exceeding tumor, uninvolved adjacent lung had the highest T cell clonality.

CDR1 LGHNA and CDR2 YNFKEQ come from the germline V gene. The CDR3 spans 16 residues. V lost 0 bases to trimming and J lost 4 bases, with 12 bases between them. The assay was immunoSEQ multiplex PCR, and TCRdb's table has in-frame clones only and misses some. The data show about 11,000 clones, over 75% seen once. This clone was recorded once. The antigen is not known. The chain recombines TRBV4-2 with TRBJ1-4; no reliable D call. This clonotype was obtained from a male donor at least 60 years old with stage I lung adenocarcinoma. The material sequenced was peripheral blood, taken before any cancer treatment. The CDR3, as DNA: TGTGCCAGCAGCCAAGATTCCCAGGCCATTAATGAAAAACTGTTTTTT. This codes for CASSQDSQAINEKLFF.